The clone carrying this T cell receptor beta chain was seen ten or more times. TCRdb processed the PCR reads anew with MiXCR; each CDR3 protein has one entry. The sample lists about 36,000 distinct CDR3 sequences; 15% to 20% were seen once. This record belongs to a study of molecular identifiers for immune sequencing clone quantification. Isolation of naive CD8 T cells was achieved by sorting on a CD8+CD4-CCR7+CD45RA+ phenotype. This receptor was identified in a human donor in good health. Some libraries in this study had Jurkat cell RNA spiked in. Material: naive CD8+ T cells from blood, with Jurkat cell RNA spiked in. Subset given: FACS-sorted CD8+CD4-CCR7+CD45RA+ naive T cells.

Here the CDR3 reads CASSYAGDEQYF. The CDR3 DNA reads as TGTGCCAGCAGTTACGCAGGGGACGAGCAGTACTTC. The chain uses TRBV6-2 or TRBV6-3 and TRBJ2-7, with D possibly matching TRBD1 (6 bases). The CDR3 covers 12 residues. V was pared by 2 bases and J by 5 bases, with 7 bases between. The germline V gene has CDR1 MNHEY and CDR2 SVGEGT.